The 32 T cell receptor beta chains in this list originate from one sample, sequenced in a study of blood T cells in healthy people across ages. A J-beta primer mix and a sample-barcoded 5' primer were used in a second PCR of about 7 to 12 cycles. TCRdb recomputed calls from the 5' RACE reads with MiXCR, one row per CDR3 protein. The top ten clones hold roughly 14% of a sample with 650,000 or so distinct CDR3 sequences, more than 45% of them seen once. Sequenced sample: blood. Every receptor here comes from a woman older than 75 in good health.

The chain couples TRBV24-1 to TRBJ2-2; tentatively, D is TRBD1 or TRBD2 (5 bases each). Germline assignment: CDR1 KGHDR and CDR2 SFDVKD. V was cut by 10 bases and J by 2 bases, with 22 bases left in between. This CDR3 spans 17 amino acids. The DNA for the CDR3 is TGTGCCACTAAAGCCGGGACCCATGAACGAAACACCGGGGAGCTGTTTTTT. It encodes CATKAGTHERNTGELFF.

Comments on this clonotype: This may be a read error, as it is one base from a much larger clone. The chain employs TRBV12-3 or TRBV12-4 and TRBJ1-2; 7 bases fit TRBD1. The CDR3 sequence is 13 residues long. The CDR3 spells CVSSFGTVGGYTF. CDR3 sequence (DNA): TGTGTCAGCAGTTTTGGGACAGTGGGTGGCTACACCTTC.

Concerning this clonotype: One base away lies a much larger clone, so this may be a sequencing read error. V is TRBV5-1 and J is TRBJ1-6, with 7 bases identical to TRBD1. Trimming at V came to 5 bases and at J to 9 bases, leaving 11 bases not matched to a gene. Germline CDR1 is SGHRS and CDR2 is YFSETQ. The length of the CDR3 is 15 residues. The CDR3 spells CASRSPRQGSSPLHF. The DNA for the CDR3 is TGCGCCAGCAGATCTCCCAGACAGGGTAGTTCACCCCTCCACTTT.

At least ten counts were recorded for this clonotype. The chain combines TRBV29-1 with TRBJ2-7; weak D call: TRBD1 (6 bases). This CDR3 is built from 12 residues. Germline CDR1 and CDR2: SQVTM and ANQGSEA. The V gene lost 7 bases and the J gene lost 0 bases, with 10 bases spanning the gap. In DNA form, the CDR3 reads TGCAGCGGGCGGACAGCCTCCTACGAGCAGTACTTC. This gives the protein CSGRTASYEQYF.

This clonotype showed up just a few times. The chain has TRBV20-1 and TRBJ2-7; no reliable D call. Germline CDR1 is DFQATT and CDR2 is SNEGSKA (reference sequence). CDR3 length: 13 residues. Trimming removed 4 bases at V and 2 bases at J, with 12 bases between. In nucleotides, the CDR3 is TGCAGTGCTACCGTGGGGTCTACCTACGAGCAGTACTTC. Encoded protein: CSATVGSTYEQYF.

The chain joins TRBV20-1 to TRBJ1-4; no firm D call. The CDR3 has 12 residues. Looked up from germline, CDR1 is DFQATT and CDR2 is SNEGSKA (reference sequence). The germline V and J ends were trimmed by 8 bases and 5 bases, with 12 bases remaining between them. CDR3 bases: TGCAGTATACAGCACACAAATGAAAAACTGTTTTTT. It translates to CSIQHTNEKLFF.

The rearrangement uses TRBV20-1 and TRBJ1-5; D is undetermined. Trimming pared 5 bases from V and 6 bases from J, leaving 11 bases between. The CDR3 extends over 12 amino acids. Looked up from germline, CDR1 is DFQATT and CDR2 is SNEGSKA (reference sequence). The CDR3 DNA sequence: TGCAGTGCTGGTCCCCTACCTCAGCCCCAGCATTTT. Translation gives CSAGPLPQPQHF.

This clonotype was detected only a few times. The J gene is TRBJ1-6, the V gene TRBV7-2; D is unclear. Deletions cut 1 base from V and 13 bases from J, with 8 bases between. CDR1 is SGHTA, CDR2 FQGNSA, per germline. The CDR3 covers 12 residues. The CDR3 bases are TGTGCCAGCAGCTTAGGTCGCAGTCCCCTCCACTTT. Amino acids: CASSLGRSPLHF.

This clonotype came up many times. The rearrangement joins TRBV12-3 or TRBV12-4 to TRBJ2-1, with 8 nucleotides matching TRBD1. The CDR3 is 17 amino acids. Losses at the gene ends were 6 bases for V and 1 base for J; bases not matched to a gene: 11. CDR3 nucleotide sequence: TGTGCCAGCAGCAGGCGGACAGGGTATGGGTCCTACAATGAGCAGTTCTTC. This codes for CASSRRTGYGSYNEQFF.

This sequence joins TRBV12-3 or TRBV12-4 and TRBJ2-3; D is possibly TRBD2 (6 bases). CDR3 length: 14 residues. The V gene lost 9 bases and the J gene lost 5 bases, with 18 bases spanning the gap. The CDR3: CASSLGPGRDTQYF. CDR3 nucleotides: TGTGCCAGTTCCCTGGGCCCCGGGAGAGATACGCAGTATTTT.

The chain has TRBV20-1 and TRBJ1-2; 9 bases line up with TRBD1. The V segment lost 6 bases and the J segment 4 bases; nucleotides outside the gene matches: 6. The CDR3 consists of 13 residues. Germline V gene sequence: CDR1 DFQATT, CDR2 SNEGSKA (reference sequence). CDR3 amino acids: CSAETGGAYGYTF. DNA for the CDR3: TGCAGTGCCGAGACAGGGGGTGCCTATGGCTACACCTTC.

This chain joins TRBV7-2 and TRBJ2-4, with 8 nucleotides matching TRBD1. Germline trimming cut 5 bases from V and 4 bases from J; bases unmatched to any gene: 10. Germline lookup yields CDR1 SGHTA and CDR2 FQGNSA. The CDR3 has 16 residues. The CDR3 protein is CASSRTSDRAKNIQYF. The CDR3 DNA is TGTGCCAGCAGCCGGACGTCGGACAGGGCTAAAAACATTCAGTACTTC.

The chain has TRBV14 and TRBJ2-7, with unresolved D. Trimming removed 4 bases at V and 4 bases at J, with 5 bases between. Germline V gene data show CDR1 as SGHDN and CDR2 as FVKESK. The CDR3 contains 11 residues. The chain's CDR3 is CASSRKYEQYF. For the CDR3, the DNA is TGTGCCAGCAGCCGAAAATACGAGCAGTACTTC. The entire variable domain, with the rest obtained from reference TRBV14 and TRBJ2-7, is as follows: EAGVTQFPSHSVIEKGQTVTLRCDPISGHDNLYWYRRVMGKEIKFLLHFVKESKQDESGMPNNRFLAERTGGTYSTLKVQPAELEDSGVYFCASSRKYEQYFGPGTRLTVT.

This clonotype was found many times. The CDR3 sequence is CAWSSRSGMTDTQYF. The CDR3 bases are TGTGCCTGGAGTTCGCGTAGCGGGATGACAGATACGCAGTATTTT. J is TRBJ2-3 and V is TRBV30, with TRBD2 matching over 8 bases. Germline V gene data show CDR1 as GTSNPN and CDR2 as SVGIG (reference sequence). The CDR3 runs 15 residues. V dropped 2 bases and J dropped 3; count of bases not matched to a gene: 7.

In nucleotides, the CDR3 is TGCGCCAGCAGTTCGGGCGACAGATCCTACGAGCAGTACTTC. Its protein product is CASSSGDRSYEQYF. The genes are TRBV5-1 and TRBJ2-7, with D possibly matching TRBD1 (5 bases). V lost 5 bases, J lost 1 base, and 13 bases lay in between. In germline, CDR1 is SGHRS, CDR2 YFSETQ. This CDR3 contains 14 residues.

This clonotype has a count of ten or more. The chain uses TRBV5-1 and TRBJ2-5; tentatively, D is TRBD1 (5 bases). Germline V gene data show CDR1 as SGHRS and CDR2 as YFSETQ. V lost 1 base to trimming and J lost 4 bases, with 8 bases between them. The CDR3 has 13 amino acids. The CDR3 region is CASSLNQGETQYF. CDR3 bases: TGCGCCAGCAGCTTGAACCAGGGAGAGACCCAGTACTTC.

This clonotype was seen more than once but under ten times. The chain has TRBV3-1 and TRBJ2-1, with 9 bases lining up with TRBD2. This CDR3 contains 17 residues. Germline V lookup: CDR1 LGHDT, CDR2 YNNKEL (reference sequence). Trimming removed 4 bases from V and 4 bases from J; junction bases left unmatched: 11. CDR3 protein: CASSLSPLAGSYNEQFF. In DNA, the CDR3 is TGTGCCAGCAGCCTATCACCTCTAGCGGGGAGTTACAATGAGCAGTTCTTC.

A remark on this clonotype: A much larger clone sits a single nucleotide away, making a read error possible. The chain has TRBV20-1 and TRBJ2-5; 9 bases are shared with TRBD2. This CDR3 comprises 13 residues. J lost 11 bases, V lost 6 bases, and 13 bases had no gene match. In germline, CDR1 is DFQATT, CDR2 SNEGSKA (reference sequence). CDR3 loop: CSAELAGYNEQYF. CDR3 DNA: TGCAGTGCCGAGCTAGCGGGATACAATGAGCAGTACTTC.

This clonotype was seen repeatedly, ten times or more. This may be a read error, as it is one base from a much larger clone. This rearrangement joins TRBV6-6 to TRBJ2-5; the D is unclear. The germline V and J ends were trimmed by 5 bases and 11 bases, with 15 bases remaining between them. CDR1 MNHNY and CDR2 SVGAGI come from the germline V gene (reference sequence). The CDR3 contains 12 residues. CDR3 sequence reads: CASSVLSREQYF. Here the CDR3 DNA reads TGTGCCAGCAGTGTATTATCGCGTGAGCAGTACTTC.

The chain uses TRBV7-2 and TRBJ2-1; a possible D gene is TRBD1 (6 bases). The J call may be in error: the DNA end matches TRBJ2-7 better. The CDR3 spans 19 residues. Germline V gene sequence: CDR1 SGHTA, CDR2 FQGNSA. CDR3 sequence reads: CASSGSGSAGQNSYNEQYF. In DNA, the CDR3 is TGTGCCAGCAGCGGATCCGGGTCGGCAGGACAGAACTCTTACAATGAGCAGTACTTC.

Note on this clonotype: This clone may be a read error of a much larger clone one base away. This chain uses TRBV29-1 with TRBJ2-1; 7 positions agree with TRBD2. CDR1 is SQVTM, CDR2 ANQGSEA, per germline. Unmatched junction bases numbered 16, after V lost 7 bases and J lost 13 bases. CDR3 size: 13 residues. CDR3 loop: CSATGTTQETQFF. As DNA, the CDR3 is TGCAGCGCGACCGGGACTACACAAGAGACCCAGTTCTTC.

This CDR3 reads CASSLSSQGATQYF. The CDR3 DNA sequence: TGCGCCAGCAGCTTGAGTTCCCAGGGAGCTACGCAGTATTTT. J is TRBJ2-3 and V is TRBV5-1; perhaps D is TRBD1 or TRBD2 (5 bases each). CDR1 and CDR2 from the germline V gene are SGHRS and YFSETQ. The CDR3 loop spans 14 amino acids. The V end lost 1 base, the J end lost 8 bases, and 14 bases lay between the germline ends.

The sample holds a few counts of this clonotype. The CDR3 DNA is TGTGCCACCAGCAGAGATCGGGATAGAACGCAGTATTTT. It is translated as CATSRDRDRTQYF. V gene TRBV15 combines with J gene TRBJ2-3; weak D call: TRBD2 (5 bases). The CDR3 runs to 13 residues. The germline CDR1 and CDR2 sequences are LNHNV and YYDKDF (reference sequence). V was pared by 0 bases and J by 9 bases, with 10 bases between. The whole variable domain, remainder taken from reference TRBV15 and TRBJ2-3, is DAMVIQNPRYQVTQFGKPVTLSCSQTLNHNVMYWYQQKSSQAPKLLFHYYDKDFNNEADTPDNFQSRRPNTSFCFLDIRSPGLGDTAMYLCATSRDRDRTQYFGPGTRLTVL.

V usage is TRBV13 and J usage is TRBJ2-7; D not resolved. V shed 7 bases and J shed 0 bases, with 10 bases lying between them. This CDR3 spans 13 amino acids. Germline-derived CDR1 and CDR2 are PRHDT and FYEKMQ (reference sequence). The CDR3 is CASKAVYSYEQYF. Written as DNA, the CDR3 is TGTGCCAGCAAAGCAGTATACTCCTACGAGCAGTACTTC.

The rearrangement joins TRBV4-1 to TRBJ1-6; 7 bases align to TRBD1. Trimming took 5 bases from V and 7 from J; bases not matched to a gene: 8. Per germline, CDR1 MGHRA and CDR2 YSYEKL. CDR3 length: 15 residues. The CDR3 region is CASSSAGTANSPLHF. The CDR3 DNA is TGCGCCAGCAGCAGTGCAGGGACAGCGAATTCACCCCTCCACTTT.

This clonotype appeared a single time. As DNA, the CDR3 is TGCGCCAGCAGCCAGATACAGGGGGCGTTCTACGAGCAGTACTTC. This codes for CASSQIQGAFYEQYF. The J gene is TRBJ2-7, the V gene TRBV4-1; 9 nucleotides agree with TRBD1. Germline CDR1 reads MGHRA; CDR2 reads YSYEKL. The CDR3 spans 15 residues. The V and J ends lost 3 bases and 3 bases, in that order; junction bases with no gene match: 6.

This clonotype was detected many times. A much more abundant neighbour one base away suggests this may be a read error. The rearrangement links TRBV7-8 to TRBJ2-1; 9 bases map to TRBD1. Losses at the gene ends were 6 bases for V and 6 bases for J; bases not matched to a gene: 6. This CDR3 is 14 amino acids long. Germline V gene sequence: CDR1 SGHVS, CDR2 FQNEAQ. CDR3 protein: CASSAYRGLNEQFF. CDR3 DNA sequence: TGTGCCAGCAGTGCCTACAGGGGGCTCAATGAGCAGTTCTTC.

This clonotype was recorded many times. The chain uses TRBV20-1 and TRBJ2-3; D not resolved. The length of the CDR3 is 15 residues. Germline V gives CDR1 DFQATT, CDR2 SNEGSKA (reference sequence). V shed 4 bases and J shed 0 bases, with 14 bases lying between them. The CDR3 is CSAKLTVSSTDTQYF. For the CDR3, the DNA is TGCAGTGCTAAGCTCACAGTATCTAGCACAGATACGCAGTATTTT.

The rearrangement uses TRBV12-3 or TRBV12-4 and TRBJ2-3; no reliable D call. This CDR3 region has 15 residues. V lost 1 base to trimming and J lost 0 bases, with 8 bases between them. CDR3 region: CASSLGISSTDTQYF. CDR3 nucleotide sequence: TGTGCCAGCAGTTTAGGCATTTCGAGCACAGATACGCAGTATTTT.

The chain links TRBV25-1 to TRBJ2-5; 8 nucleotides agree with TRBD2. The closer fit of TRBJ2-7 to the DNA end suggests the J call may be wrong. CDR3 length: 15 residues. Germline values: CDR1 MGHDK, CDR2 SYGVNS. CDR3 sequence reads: CASSDFSGGSDEQYF. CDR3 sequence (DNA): TGTGCCAGCAGTGACTTCAGCGGGGGTTCCGACGAGCAGTACTTC.

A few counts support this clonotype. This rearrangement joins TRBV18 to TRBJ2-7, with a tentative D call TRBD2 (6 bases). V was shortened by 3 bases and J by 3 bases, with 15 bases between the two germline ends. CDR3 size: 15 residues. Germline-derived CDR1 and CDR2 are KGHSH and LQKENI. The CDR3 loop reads CASSPQDGGYYEQYF. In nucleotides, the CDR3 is TGTGCCAGCTCACCTCAGGACGGGGGTTACTACGAGCAGTACTTC.

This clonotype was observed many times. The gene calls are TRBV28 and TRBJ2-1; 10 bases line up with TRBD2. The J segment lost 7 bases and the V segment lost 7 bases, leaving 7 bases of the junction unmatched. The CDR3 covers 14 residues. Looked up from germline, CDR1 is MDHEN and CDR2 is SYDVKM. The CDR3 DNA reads TGTGCCAGCACGCTAGCGGGAGCTTTGAATGAGCAGTTCTTC. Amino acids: CASTLAGALNEQFF. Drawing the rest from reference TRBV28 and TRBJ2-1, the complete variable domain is DVKVTQSSRYLVKRTGEKVFLECVQDMDHENMFWYRQDPGLGLRLIYFSYDVKMKEKGDIPEGYSVSREKKERFSLILESASTNQTSMYLCASTLAGALNEQFFGPGTRLTVL.